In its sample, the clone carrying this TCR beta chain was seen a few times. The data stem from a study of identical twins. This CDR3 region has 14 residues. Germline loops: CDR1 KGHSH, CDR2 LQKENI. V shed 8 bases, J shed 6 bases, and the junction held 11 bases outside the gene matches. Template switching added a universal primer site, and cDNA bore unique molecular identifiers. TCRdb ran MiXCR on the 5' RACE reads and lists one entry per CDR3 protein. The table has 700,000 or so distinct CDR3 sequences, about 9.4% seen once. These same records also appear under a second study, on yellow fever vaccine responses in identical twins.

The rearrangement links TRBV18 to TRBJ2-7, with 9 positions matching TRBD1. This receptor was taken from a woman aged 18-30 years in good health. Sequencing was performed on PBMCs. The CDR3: CASQSGTGKLEQYF. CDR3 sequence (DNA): TGTGCCAGCCAATCCGGGACAGGGAAACTCGAGCAGTACTTC.